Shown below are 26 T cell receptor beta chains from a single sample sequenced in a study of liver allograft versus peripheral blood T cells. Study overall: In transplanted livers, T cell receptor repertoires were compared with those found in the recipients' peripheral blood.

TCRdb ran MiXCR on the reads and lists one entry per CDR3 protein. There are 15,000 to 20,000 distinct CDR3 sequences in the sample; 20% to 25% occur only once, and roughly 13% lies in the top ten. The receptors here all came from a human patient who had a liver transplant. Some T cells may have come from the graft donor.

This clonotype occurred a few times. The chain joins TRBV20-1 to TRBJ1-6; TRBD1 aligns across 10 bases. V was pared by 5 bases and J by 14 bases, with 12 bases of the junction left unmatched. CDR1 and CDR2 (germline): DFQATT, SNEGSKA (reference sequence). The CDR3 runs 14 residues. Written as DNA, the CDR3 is TGCAGTGCTGTCCCGGGACAGGGGAACCGTTCCCTCCACTTT. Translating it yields CSAVPGQGNRSLHF.

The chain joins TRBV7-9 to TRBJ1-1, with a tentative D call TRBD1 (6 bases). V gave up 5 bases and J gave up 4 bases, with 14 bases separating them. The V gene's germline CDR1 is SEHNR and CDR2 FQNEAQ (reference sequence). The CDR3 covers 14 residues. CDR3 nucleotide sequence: TGTGCCAGCAGCGTACAGGGCGGGCGCACTGAAGCTTTCTTT. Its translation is CASSVQGGRTEAFF. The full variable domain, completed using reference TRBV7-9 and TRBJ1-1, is DTGVSQNPRHKITKRGQNVTFRCDPISEHNRLYWYRQTLGQGPEFLTYFQNEAQLEKSRLLSDRFSAERPKGSFSTLEIQRTEQGDSAMYLCASSVQGGRTEAFFGQGTRLTVV.

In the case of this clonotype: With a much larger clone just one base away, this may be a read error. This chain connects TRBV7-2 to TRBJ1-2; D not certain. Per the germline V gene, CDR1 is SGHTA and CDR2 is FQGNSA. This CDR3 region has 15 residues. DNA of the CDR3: TGTGCCGGCAGCGCCCAGTCAGGTGGGAACTATGGCTACACCTTC. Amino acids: CAGSAQSGGNYGYTF.

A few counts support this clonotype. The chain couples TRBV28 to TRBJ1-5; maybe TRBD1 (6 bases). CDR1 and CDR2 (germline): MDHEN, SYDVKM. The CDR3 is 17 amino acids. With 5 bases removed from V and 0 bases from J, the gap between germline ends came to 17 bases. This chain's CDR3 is CASSLLGGVGSNQPQHF. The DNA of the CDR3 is TGTGCCAGCAGTCTCTTAGGGGGGGTAGGTAGCAATCAGCCCCAGCATTTT.

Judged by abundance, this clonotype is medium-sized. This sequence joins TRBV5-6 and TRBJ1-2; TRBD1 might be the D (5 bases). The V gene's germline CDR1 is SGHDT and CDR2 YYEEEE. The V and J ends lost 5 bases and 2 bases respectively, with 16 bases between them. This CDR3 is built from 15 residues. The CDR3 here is CASRREAGSNYGYTF. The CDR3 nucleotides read TGTGCCAGCAGACGTGAGGCAGGGTCAAACTATGGCTACACCTTC.

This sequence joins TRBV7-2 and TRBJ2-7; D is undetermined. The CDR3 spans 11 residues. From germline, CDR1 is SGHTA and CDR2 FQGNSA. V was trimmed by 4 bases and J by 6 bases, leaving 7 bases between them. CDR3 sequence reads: CASSSVSEQYF. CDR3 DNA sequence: TGTGCCAGCAGCTCCGTAAGCGAGCAGTACTTC.

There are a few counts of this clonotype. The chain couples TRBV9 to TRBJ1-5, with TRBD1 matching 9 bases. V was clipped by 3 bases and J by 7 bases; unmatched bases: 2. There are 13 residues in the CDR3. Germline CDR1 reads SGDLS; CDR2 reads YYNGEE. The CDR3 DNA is TGTGCCAGCAGCGGGACAGGGGAACAGCCCCAGCATTTT. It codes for CASSGTGEQPQHF.

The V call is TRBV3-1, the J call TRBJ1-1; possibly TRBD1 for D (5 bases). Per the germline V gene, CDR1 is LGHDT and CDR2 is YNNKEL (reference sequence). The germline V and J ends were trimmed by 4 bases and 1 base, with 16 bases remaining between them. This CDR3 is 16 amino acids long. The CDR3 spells CASSPNGDPRNTEAFF. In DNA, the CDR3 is TGTGCCAGCAGCCCGAACGGGGACCCCCGGAACACTGAAGCTTTCTTT.

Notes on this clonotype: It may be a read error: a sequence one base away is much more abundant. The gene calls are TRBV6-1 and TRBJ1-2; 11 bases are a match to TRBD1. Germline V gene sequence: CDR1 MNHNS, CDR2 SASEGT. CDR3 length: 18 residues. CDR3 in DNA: TGTACCAGCAGTGAAGTCCCGGGACAGGGGGGTACTGGCTATGGCTACACCTTC. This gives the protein CTSSEVPGQGGTGYGYTF.

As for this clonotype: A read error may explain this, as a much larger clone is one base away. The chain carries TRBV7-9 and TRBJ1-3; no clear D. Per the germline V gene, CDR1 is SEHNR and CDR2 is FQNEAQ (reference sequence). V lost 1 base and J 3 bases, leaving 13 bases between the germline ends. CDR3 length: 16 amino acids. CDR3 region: CASSLVRTSYGNTIYF. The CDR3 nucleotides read TGTGCCAGCAGCTTAGTCAGGACGAGCTATGGAAACACCATATATTTT. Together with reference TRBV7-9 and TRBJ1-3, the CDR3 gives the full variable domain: DTGVSQNPRHKITKRGQNVTFRCDPISEHNRLYWYRQTLGQGPEFLTYFQNEAQLEKSRLLSDRFSAERPKGSFSTLEIQRTEQGDSAMYLCASSLVRTSYGNTIYFGEGSWLTVV.

CDR3 sequence: CSASLRPTEAFF. CDR3 DNA sequence: TGCAGTGCTAGTCTCAGGCCCACTGAAGCTTTCTTT. J is TRBJ1-1 and V is TRBV20-1, with unresolved D. The CDR3 extends over 12 amino acids. The germline CDR1 and CDR2 sequences are DFQATT and SNEGSKA (reference sequence). Trimming left V 3 bases short and J 4 bases short, with 9 bases between.

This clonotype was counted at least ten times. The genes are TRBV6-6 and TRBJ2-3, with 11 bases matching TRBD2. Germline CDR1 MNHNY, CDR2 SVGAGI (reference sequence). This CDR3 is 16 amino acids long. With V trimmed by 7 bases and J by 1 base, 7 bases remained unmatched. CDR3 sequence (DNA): TGTGCCAGCACCCCGGGACTAGCGGACCGCACAGATACGCAGTATTTT. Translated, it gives CASTPGLADRTDTQYF.

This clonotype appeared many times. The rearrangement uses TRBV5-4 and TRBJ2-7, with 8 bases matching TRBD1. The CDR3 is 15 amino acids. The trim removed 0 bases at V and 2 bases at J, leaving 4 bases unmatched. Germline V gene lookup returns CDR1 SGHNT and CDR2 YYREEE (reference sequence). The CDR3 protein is CASSLEADRAYEQYF. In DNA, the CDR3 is TGTGCCAGCAGCTTGGAGGCGGACAGGGCCTACGAGCAGTACTTC.

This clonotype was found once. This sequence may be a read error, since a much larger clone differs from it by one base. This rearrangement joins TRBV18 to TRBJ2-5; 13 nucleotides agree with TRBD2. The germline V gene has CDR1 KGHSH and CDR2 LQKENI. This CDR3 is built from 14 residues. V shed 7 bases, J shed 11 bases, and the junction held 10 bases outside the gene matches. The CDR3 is CASFGTSGDGEQYF. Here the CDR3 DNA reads TGTGCCAGCTTCGGGACTAGCGGGGATGGGGAGCAGTACTTC.

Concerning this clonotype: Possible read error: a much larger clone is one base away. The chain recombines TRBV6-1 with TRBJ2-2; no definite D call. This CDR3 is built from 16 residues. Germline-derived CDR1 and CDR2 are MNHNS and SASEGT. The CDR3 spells CARSEALWGNTGELFF. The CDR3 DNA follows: TGTGCCCGCAGTGAAGCGTTGTGGGGAAACACCGGGGAGCTGTTTTTT.

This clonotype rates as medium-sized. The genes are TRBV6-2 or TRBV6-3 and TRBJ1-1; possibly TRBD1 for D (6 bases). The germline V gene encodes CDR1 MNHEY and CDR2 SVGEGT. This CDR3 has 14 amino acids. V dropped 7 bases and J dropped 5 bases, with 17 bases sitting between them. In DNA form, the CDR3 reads TGTGCCAGCATCGGGCCCACGAGGGGGACTGAAGCTTTCTTT. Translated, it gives CASIGPTRGTEAFF.

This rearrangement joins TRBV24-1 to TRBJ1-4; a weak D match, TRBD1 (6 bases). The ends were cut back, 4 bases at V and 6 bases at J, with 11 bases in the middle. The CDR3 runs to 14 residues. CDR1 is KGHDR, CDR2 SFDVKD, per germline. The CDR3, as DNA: TGTGCCACCAGTGAGGGGGGCGGGGATGAAAAACTGTTTTTT. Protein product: CATSEGGGDEKLFF.

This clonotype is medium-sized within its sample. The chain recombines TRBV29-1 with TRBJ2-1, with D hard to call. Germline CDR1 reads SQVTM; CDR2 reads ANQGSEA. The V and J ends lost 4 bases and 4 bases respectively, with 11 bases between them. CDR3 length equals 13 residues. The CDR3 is CSVAHVNYNEQFF. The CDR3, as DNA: TGCAGCGTTGCACACGTAAATTACAATGAGCAGTTCTTC.

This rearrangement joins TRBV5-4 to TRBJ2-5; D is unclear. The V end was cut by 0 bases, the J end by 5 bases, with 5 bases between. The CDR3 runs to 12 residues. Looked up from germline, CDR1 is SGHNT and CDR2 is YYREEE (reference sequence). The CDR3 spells CASSLEVETQYF. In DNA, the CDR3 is TGTGCCAGCAGCTTGGAGGTGGAGACCCAGTACTTC. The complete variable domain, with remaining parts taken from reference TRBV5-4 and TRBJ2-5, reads ETGVTQSPTHLIKTRGQQVTLRCSSQSGHNTVSWYQQALGQGPQFIFQYYREEENGRGNFPPRFSGLQFPNYSSELNVNALELDDSALYLCASSLEVETQYFGPGTRLLVL.

CDR3 in DNA: TGTGCCAGCAGTCCTATTCGACCGACGGCGAACACCGGGGAGCTGTTTTTT. It encodes CASSPIRPTANTGELFF. The chain has TRBV28 and TRBJ2-2; no firm D call. Germline-derived CDR1 and CDR2 are MDHEN and SYDVKM. The CDR3 is made up of 17 amino acids. The ends were cut back, 5 bases at V and 0 bases at J, with 16 bases in the middle.

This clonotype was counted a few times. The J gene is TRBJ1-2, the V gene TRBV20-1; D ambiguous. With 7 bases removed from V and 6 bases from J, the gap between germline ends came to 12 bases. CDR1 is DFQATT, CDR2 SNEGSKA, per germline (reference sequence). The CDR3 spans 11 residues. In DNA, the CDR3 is TGCAGTGTCGTTGGTGGGAATGGCTACACCTTC. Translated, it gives CSVVGGNGYTF.

CDR3 sequence reads: CASSLSLTQPQHF. CDR3 DNA sequence: TGTGCCAGCAGCTTATCTCTAACCCAGCCCCAGCATTTT. The J gene is TRBJ1-5, the V gene TRBV7-2; D gene unclear. Trimming shortened V by 2 bases and J by 7 bases, and 9 bases separated the two germline ends. From germline, CDR1 is SGHTA and CDR2 FQGNSA. The CDR3 spans 13 residues.

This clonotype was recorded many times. Here the CDR3 DNA reads TGTGCCAGCAGCTTAGAATGGGGGGCGCATACTAATGAAAAACTGTTTTTT. Translation: CASSLEWGAHTNEKLFF. The gene calls are TRBV7-9 and TRBJ1-4; D is perhaps TRBD1 (6 bases). Germline V CDR1 and CDR2: SEHNR, FQNEAQ (reference sequence). The V end lost 1 base, the J end lost 2 bases, and 14 bases lay between the germline ends. The CDR3 sequence is 17 residues long.

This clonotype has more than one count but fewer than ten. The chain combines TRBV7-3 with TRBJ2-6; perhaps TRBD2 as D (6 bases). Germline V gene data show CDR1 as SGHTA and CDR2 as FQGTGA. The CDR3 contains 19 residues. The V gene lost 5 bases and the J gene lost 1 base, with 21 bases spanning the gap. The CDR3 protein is CASSPSLGTGASGANVLTF. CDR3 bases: TGTGCCAGCAGCCCGTCGTTAGGGACGGGAGCGTCTGGGGCCAACGTCCTGACTTTC.

The CDR3 sequence: CSASRDTYEQYF. The CDR3 DNA is TGCAGTGCTAGCAGGGATACCTACGAGCAGTACTTC. The chain carries TRBV20-1 and TRBJ2-7; a possible D gene is TRBD1 (5 bases). This CDR3 region has 12 residues. The germline CDR1 and CDR2 sequences are DFQATT and SNEGSKA (reference sequence). The V gene lost 3 bases and the J gene lost 2 bases, with 8 bases spanning the gap.

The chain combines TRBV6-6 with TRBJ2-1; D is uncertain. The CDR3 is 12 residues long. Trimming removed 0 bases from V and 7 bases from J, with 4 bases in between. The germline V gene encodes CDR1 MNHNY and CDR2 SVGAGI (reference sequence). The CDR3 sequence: CASSYSGNEQFF. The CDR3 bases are TGTGCCAGCAGTTACTCAGGGAATGAGCAGTTCTTC.